The 13 T cell receptor beta chains below were found in one sample sequenced in a study of T cells in Graves' hyperthyroidism and ophthalmopathy. RNA transcripts provided the source from which TCR beta CDR3 regions were amplified. The primer set for the first-round RT-PCR of the TCR CDR3 was HTBI. TCRdb re-called the multiplex PCR reads with MiXCR, one entry per CDR3 protein. The repertoire includes 550,000 to 700,000 distinct CDR3 sequences, just over 45% of them detected once, and over 15% sits in the top ten. What was sequenced was peripheral blood or thyroid tissue (not recorded which). The receptors were sampled from an adult woman with Graves' disease, either hyperthyroidism or ophthalmopathy (not recorded which).

Many counts were recorded for this clonotype. The chain uses TRBV24-1 and TRBJ2-2; 11 positions match TRBD1. Germline-derived CDR1 and CDR2 are KGHDR and SFDVKD. This CDR3 has 16 residues. Losses at the gene ends were 8 bases for V and 4 bases for J; bases not matched to a gene: 8. The DNA of the CDR3 is TGTGCCACCACAGGACCGGGACAGGGGGGCACCGGGGAGCTGTTTTTT. Protein sequence: CATTGPGQGGTGELFF.

In this sample, this clonotype turned up a few times. The chain has TRBV25-1 and TRBJ1-2; the D is unclear. The germline gives CDR1 MGHDK, CDR2 SYGVNS. The CDR3 runs 16 residues. Trimming cost V 6 bases and J 3 bases, with 20 bases left between them. The CDR3 spells CASSPLRAIGDYGYTF. The CDR3 coding sequence is TGTGCCAGCAGCCCTTTACGAGCCATCGGTGACTATGGCTACACCTTC.

The V and J genes are TRBV25-1 and TRBJ1-1, with TRBD1 identical over 8 bases. CDR1 is MGHDK and CDR2 is SYGVNS in the germline V gene. The CDR3 runs 15 residues. Unmatched junction bases numbered 8, after V lost 5 bases and J lost 3 bases. CDR3 DNA: TGTGCCAGCAGTCGGACAGGGCTTACGTACACTGAAGCTTTCTTT. This translates into CASSRTGLTYTEAFF.

V gene TRBV2 combines with J gene TRBJ1-6; D uncertain. The V end lost 8 bases, the J end lost 1 base, and 15 bases lay between the germline ends. Looked up from germline, CDR1 is SNHLY and CDR2 is FYNNEI. The CDR3 extends over 16 amino acids. CDR3 in DNA: TGTGCCAGCTTCGCTGGTATTGGATCCTATAATTCACCCCTCCACTTT. It yields the protein CASFAGIGSYNSPLHF.

In its sample, this clonotype was seen many times. The chain carries TRBV14 and TRBJ1-1; D not certain. There are 13 residues in the CDR3. Trimming pared 6 bases from V and 4 bases from J, leaving 12 bases between. CDR1 and CDR2 from the germline V gene are SGHDN and FVKESK. The CDR3 protein is CASSRERATEAFF. CDR3 coding DNA: TGTGCCAGCAGTCGCGAACGGGCCACTGAAGCTTTCTTT.

This chain connects TRBV10-3 to TRBJ2-5, with D possibly TRBD1 on 5 matching bases. Germline assignment: CDR1 ENHRY and CDR2 SYGVKD. Trimming stripped 4 bases from V and 6 bases from J, with 15 bases between. CDR3 length equals 14 residues. CDR3 loop: CAISAGRVGKTQYF. The CDR3 coding sequence is TGTGCCATCAGTGCGGGCAGGGTAGGGAAGACCCAGTACTTC.

Ten or more counts support this clonotype. CDR3 protein: CASRRAGTGVSPLHF. The DNA of the CDR3 is TGCGCCAGCAGACGAGCCGGGACAGGGGTCTCACCCCTCCACTTT. The chain recombines TRBV10-2 with TRBJ1-6, with 10 bases aligning to TRBD1. V trimming: 6 bases; J trimming: 10 bases; junction bases outside the gene matches: 9. The CDR3 covers 15 residues. Germline loops: CDR1 WSHSY, CDR2 SAAADI.

With regard to this clonotype: A clone one base away is much larger, so this may be a read error. The chain couples TRBV10-3 to TRBJ2-7; D not resolved. Trimming cost V 4 bases and J 5 bases, with 9 bases left between them. The CDR3 runs 12 residues. CDR1 ENHRY and CDR2 SYGVKD come from the germline V gene. CDR3 nucleotides: TGTGCCATCAGTGGAACCGCGAACGAGCAGTACTTC. As protein: CAISGTANEQYF.

V and J are TRBV29-1 and TRBJ2-1; a weak D match, TRBD2 (5 bases). V lost 4 bases and J lost 0, with 19 bases in between. Germline V CDR1 and CDR2: SQVTM, ANQGSEA. CDR3 size: 17 residues. CDR3 bases: TGCAGCGTTGTTGGTGGTTCGTTGGCGGGCTCCTACAATGAGCAGTTCTTC. Amino acids: CSVVGGSLAGSYNEQFF.

With regard to this clonotype: A read error may account for a junction end that differs from germline. The chain joins TRBV20-1 to TRBJ1-2; unclear D gene. The CDR3 has 18 residues. CDR1 and CDR2 (germline): DFQATT, SNEGSKA (reference sequence). CDR3 in DNA: TGCAGTGCTAGAGAGAGCTCCGCCCGGTTTCTCGGCAACTATGGCTGCACCTTC. Its translation is CSARESSARFLGNYGCTF.

The rearrangement uses TRBV7-2 and TRBJ1-1, with D unclear. The CDR3 covers 14 residues. V shed 5 bases and J shed 0 bases, with 10 bases lying between them. The germline CDR1 and CDR2 sequences are SGHTA and FQGNSA. The CDR3 region is CASSLAPVNTEAFF. In nucleotides, the CDR3 is TGTGCCAGCAGCCTCGCCCCTGTGAACACTGAAGCTTTCTTT.

This chain links TRBV7-8 with TRBJ2-7; TRBD2 agrees at 15 bases. The junction had 5 bases not matched to a gene; V was cut back by 5 bases and J by 0 bases. The CDR3 length is 17 residues. Germline CDR1 reads SGHVS; CDR2 reads FQNEAQ. In DNA form, the CDR3 reads TGTGCCAGCAGCCTCGCGGGACTAGCGGGAGGCTCCTACGAGCAGTACTTC. Protein product: CASSLAGLAGGSYEQYF.

This clonotype appeared a few times. The chain uses TRBV18 and TRBJ2-2; 7 nucleotides agree with TRBD1. The CDR3 totals 15 residues. Germline V CDR1 and CDR2: KGHSH, LQKENI. The V and J ends lost 3 bases and 2 bases, in that order; junction bases with no gene match: 3. CDR3 sequence reads: CASSPRQGNTGELFF. The CDR3 DNA follows: TGTGCCAGCTCACCTAGACAGGGCAACACCGGGGAGCTGTTTTTT.